This T cell receptor beta chain was recorded in a study of blood T cells in healthy people across ages. V was shortened by 6 bases and J by 7 bases, with 10 bases between the two germline ends. The CDR3 totals 12 residues. The V gene's germline CDR1 is SEHNR and CDR2 FQNEAQ (reference sequence). This clonotype has a count of ten or more. Its antigen is still unknown. RNA extraction gave at least 6 micrograms of total RNA per sample. With a J-beta primer mix and a sample-barcoded 5' primer, a second PCR ran about 7 to 12 cycles. One entry per CDR3 protein results from TCRdb running MiXCR on the 5' RACE reads. The table shows approximately 850,000 distinct CDR3 sequences, with approximately 44% occurring only once. General study results and limits: Lack of knowledge of donor CMV status possibly confounded expanded clonotype changes.

The sample taken for sequencing was blood. The V gene is TRBV7-9, the J gene TRBJ2-1; D not certain. The clonotype was recovered from a man aged 55 to 70 in good health. Here the CDR3 DNA reads TGTGCCAGCAGTTTGGTAGGAAATGAGCAGTTCTTC. Protein sequence: CASSLVGNEQFF.